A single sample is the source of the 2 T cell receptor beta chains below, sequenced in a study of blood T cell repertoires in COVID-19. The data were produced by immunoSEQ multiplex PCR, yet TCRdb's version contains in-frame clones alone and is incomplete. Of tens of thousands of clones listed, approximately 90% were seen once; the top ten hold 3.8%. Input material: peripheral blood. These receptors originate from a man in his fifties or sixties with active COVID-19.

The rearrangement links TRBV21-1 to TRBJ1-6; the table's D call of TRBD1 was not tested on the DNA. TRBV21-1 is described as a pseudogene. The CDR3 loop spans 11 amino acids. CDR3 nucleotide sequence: TGTGCCATTCCGTTTGACAGTCCCCTCCACTTT. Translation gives CAIPFDSPLHF.

CDR3 DNA: TGTGCCTGGACGGGACGGGAGGGCTCACCCCTCCACTTT. It translates to CAWTGREGSPLHF. This chain links TRBV30 with TRBJ1-6; maybe TRBD1 (5 bases). The CDR3 has 13 amino acids. Per the germline V gene, CDR1 is GTSNPN and CDR2 is SVGIG (reference sequence). The V end was cut by 4 bases, the J end by 10 bases, with 14 bases between.